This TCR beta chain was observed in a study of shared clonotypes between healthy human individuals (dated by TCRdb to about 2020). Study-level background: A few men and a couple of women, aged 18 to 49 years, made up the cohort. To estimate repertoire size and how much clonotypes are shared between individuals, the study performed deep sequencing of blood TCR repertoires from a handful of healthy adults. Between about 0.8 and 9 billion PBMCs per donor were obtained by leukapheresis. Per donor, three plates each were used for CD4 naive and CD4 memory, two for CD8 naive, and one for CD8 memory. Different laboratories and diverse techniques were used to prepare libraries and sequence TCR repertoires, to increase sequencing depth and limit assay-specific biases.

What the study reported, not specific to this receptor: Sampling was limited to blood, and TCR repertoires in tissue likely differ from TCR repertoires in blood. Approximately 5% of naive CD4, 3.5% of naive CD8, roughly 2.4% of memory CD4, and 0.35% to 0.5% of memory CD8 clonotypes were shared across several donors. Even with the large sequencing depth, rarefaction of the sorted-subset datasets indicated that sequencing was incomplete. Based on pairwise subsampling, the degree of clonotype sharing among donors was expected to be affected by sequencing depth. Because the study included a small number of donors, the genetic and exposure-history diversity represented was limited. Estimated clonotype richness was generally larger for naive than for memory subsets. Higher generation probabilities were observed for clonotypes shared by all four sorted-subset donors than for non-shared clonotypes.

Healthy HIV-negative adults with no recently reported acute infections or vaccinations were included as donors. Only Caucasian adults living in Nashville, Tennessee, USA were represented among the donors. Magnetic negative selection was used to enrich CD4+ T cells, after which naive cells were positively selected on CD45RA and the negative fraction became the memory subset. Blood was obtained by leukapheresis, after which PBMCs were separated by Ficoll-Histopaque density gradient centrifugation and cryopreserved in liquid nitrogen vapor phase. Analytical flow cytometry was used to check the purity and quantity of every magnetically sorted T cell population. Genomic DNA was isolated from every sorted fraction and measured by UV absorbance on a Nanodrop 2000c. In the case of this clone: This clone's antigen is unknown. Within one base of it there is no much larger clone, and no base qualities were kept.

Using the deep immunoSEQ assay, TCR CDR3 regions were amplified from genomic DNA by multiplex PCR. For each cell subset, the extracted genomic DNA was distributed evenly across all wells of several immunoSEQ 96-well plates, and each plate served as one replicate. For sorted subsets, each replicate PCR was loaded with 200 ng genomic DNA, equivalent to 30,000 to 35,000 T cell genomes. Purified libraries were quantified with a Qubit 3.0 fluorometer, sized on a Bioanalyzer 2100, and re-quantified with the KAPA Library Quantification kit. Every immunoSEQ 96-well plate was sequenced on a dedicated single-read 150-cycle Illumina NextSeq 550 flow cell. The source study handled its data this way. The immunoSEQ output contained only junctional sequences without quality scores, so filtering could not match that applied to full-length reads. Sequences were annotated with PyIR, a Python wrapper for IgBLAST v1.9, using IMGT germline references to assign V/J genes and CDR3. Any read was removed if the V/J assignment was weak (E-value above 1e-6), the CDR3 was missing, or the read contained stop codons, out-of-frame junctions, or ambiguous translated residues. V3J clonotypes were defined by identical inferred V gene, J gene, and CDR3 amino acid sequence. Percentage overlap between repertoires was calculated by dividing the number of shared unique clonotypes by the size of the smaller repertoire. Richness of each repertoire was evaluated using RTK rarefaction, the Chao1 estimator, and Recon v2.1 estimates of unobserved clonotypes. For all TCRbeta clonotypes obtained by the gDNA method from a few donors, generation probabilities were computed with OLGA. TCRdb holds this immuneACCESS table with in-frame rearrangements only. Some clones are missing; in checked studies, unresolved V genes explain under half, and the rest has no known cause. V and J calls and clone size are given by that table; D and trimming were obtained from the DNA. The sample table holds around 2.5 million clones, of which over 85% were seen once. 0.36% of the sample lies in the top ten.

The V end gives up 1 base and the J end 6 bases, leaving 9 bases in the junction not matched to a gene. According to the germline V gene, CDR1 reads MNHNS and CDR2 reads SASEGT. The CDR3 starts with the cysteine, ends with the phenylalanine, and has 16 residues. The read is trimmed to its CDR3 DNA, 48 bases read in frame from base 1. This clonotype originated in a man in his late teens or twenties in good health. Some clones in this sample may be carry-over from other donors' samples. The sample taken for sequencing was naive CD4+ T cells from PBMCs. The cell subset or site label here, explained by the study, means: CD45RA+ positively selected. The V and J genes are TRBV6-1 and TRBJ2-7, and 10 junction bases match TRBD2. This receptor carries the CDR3 CASSEVDGTSVGEQYF. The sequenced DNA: TGTGCCAGCAGTGAAGTGGACGGGACTAGCGTTGGCGAGCAGTACTTC.